The next 12 T cell receptor beta chains were all read from a single sample in a study of PD-1 blockade in classical Hodgkin lymphoma. Time point in this sample: newly diagnosed, previously untreated cHL patient sample. Method: immunoSEQ multiplex PCR; TCRdb's copy keeps in-frame clones and lacks some. The sample lists tens of thousands of clones; roughly 94% were seen once. Sequenced: peripheral blood mononuclear cells (PBMCs). These receptors all come from a human donor with classical Hodgkin lymphoma.

CDR3 region: CASRTTRGHTIYF. The CDR3 DNA reads TGTGCCAGCAGAACGACCCGCGGACACACCATATATTTT. The chain is built from TRBV5-8 and TRBJ1-3; D not resolved. V was shortened by 5 bases and J by 8 bases, with 14 bases between the two germline ends. Germline CDR1 SGHTS, CDR2 YDEGEE. The CDR3 runs to 13 residues. Full variable domain (missing parts from reference TRBV5-8 and TRBJ1-3): EAGVTQSPTHLIKTRGQQATLRCSPISGHTSVYWYQQALGLGLQFLLWYDEGEERNRGNFPPRFSGRQFPNYSSELNVNALELEDSALYLCASRTTRGHTIYFGEGSWLTVV.

The chain links TRBV27 to TRBJ2-7; no reliable D call. The V end lost 6 bases, the J end lost 0 bases, and 9 bases lay between the germline ends. The CDR3 is 13 amino acids. Germline lookup yields CDR1 MNHEY and CDR2 SMNVEV (reference sequence). Here the CDR3 reads CASRKASSYEQYF. For the CDR3, the DNA is TGTGCCAGCAGGAAAGCGAGCTCCTACGAGCAGTACTTC.

The chain combines TRBV5-6 with TRBJ1-2; D is perhaps TRBD1 (6 bases). V was shortened by 4 bases and J by 5 bases, with 30 bases between the two germline ends. From germline, CDR1 is SGHDT and CDR2 YYEEEE. This CDR3 comprises 19 residues. The CDR3: CASSAEGHLPTPTNYGYTF. The DNA for the CDR3 is TGTGCCAGCAGCGCCGAGGGACACTTACCCACCCCAACGAATTATGGCTACACCTTC.

The chain joins TRBV7-8 to TRBJ1-3; possible D gene TRBD1, 5 bases. This CDR3 is built from 13 residues. Trimming removed 3 bases at V and 3 bases at J, with 6 bases between. CDR1 is SGHVS, CDR2 FQNEAQ, per germline. Written as DNA, the CDR3 is TGTGCCAGCAGCTTGGGACTTGGAAACACCATATATTTT. This gives the protein CASSLGLGNTIYF.

The V and J genes are TRBV5-6 and TRBJ2-5; TRBD2 aligns across 10 bases. The trim removed 0 bases at V and 2 bases at J, leaving 4 bases unmatched. This CDR3 has 16 residues. Germline CDR1 SGHDT, CDR2 YYEEEE. The CDR3: CASSLGLAGVQETQYF. Here the CDR3 DNA reads TGTGCCAGCAGCTTGGGGCTAGCGGGAGTTCAAGAGACCCAGTACTTC. Looking up the rest from reference TRBV5-6 and TRBJ2-5 gives the full variable domain: DAGVTQSPTHLIKTRGQQVTLRCSPKSGHDTVSWYQQALGQGPQFIFQYYEEEERQRGNFPDRFSGHQFPNYSSELNVNALLLGDSALYLCASSLGLAGVQETQYFGPGTRLLVL.

This chain joins TRBV28 and TRBJ1-1; no clear D. CDR1 and CDR2 (germline): MDHEN, SYDVKM. Trimming pared 5 bases from V and 2 bases from J, leaving 12 bases between. CDR3 length: 14 amino acids. The CDR3 coding sequence is TGTGCCAGCAGTCTCCACCTGGGAAACACTGAAGCTTTCTTT. This gives the protein CASSLHLGNTEAFF.

V is TRBV10-3 and J is TRBJ2-7; 13 bases are shared with TRBD2. The CDR3 has 16 amino acids. Per the germline V gene, CDR1 is ENHRY and CDR2 is SYGVKD. V shed 4 bases and J 3 bases; nucleotides not matched to a gene: 6. CDR3 in amino acids: CAISGGLAGDLYEQYF. The CDR3 region has the DNA TGTGCCATCAGTGGAGGACTAGCGGGAGACCTCTACGAGCAGTACTTC.

The rearrangement links TRBV7-9 to TRBJ1-3; D perhaps matches TRBD1 (6 bases). The CDR3 consists of 14 residues. V was cut by 5 bases and J by 8 bases, with 16 bases left in between. Germline V gene sequence: CDR1 SEHNR, CDR2 FQNEAQ (reference sequence). As DNA, the CDR3 is TGTGCCAGCAGCCCCTGGGGGGCGGTGGACACCATATATTTT. Translated, it gives CASSPWGAVDTIYF.

The chain couples TRBV28 to TRBJ2-7; TRBD2 might be the D (5 bases). Trimming took off 9 bases at V and 0 bases at J, with 9 bases between the two ends. CDR3 length: 12 amino acids. Germline V CDR1 and CDR2: MDHEN, SYDVKM. The CDR3 coding sequence is TGTGCCAGTACCCGGGACTCCTACGAGCAGTACTTC. Translating it yields CASTRDSYEQYF.

The CDR3 nucleotides are TGTGCCAGCAGTCCGACAGGAGATAATTCACCCCTCCACTTT. Protein product: CASSPTGDNSPLHF. The chain carries TRBV7-6 and TRBJ1-6; possibly TRBD1 for D (6 bases). V was shortened by 6 bases and J by 5 bases, with 11 bases between the two germline ends. CDR1 is SGHVS and CDR2 is FNYEAQ in the germline V gene. The CDR3 is 14 amino acids. The full variable domain, completed using reference TRBV7-6 and TRBJ1-6, is GAGVSQSPRYKVTKRGQDVALRCDPISGHVSLYWYRQALGQGPEFLTYFNYEAQQDKSGLPNDRFSAERPEGSISTLTIQRTEQRDSAMYRCASSPTGDNSPLHFGNGTRLTVT.

J is TRBJ2-7 and V is TRBV6-4; tentative D call: TRBD1 (5 bases). Germline loops: CDR1 MRHNA, CDR2 SNTAGT. Trimming pared 6 bases from V and 3 bases from J, leaving 15 bases between. This CDR3 is built from 14 residues. The CDR3 loop is CASRGLGQGYEQYF. DNA for the CDR3: TGTGCCAGCAGGGGGCTAGGGCAGGGCTACGAGCAGTACTTC.

The V call is TRBV18, the J call TRBJ1-2; the D is unclear. The CDR3 sequence is 14 residues long. Germline V lookup: CDR1 KGHSH, CDR2 LQKENI. Trimming cost V 6 bases and J 4 bases, with 15 bases left between them. CDR3 loop: CASSLKEGGYGYTF. The CDR3 nucleotides read TGTGCCAGCTCCCTCAAGGAGGGCGGCTATGGCTACACCTTC.